The rows below give T cell receptor beta chains drawn from one sample of a study of PD-L1 blockade in urothelial cancer. Sequenced by immunoSEQ multiplex PCR; TCRdb stores in-frame clones only, minus some. The sample includes about 49,000 clones, 79% of them seen just once. The source material was PBMCs, sampled around atezolizumab (anti-PD-L1) treatment. The receptors were sampled from a man between 70 and 80 years old with urothelial cancer. Both conserved end residues are part of each CDR3. Each record gives: V gene, clone size, J gene, CDR3 protein. Rows may omit the clone size; those that give it use once, few, many or a size class.

V: TRBV15; size: -; J: TRBJ2-7; CDR3: CATSISGAGEQYF
V: TRBV19; size: -; J: TRBJ1-5; CDR3: CASSTSPKALGDQPQHF
V: TRBV7-3; size: once; J: TRBJ1-2; CDR3: CASSPRQGGGYTF
V: TRBV30; size: -; J: TRBJ1-2; CDR3: CAWCHRENYGYTF
V: TRBV30; size: -; J: TRBJ2-5; CDR3: CAWSAGRGGLQETQYF
V: TRBV15; size: once; J: TRBJ1-2; CDR3: CATSRDRVNYGYTF
V: TRBV18; size: -; J: TRBJ2-4; CDR3: CASSPLRAGDAKNIQYF
V: TRBV28; size: -; J: TRBJ2-3; CDR3: CASSLTSGSTDTQYF
V: TRBV2; size: -; J: TRBJ2-1; CDR3: CASSPTSGNNEQFF
V: TRBV18; size: once; J: TRBJ1-5; CDR3: CASSPNGARARNQPQHF
V: TRBV6-6; size: -; J: TRBJ2-3; CDR3: CASSYGQGAGTDTQYF
V: TRBV2; size: -; J: TRBJ1-4; CDR3: CASSVQGSNEKLFF
V: TRBV5-4; size: -; J: TRBJ2-3; CDR3: CASSLVGASTDTQYF
V: TRBV7-9; size: few; J: TRBJ1-4; CDR3: CASSLGHVNEKLFF
V: TRBV6-1; size: -; J: TRBJ2-7; CDR3: CASRLTGGGEQYF
V: TRBV10-1; size: -; J: TRBJ2-5; CDR3: CASSDAIQETQYF
V: TRBV9; size: -; J: TRBJ2-2; CDR3: CASSAVAFTGELFF
V: TRBV28; size: -; J: TRBJ1-5; CDR3: CASSLKGVWANAYSNQPQHF
V: TRBV5-4; size: -; J: TRBJ1-5; CDR3: CALNVGREGNQPQHF
V: TRBV29-1; size: -; J: TRBJ1-3; CDR3: CSVGTNSGNTIYF
V: TRBV11-3; size: -; J: TRBJ2-3; CDR3: CASSLDGRPPGGDTQYF
V: TRBV2; size: -; J: TRBJ1-1; CDR3: CASAGQVLNTEAFF
V: TRBV7-6; size: -; J: TRBJ2-1; CDR3: CASSALLAGINEQFF
V: TRBV10-1; size: -; J: TRBJ2-5; CDR3: CASSEGTGQETQYF
V: TRBV2; size: few; J: TRBJ1-5; CDR3: CASSADRVDQPQHF
V: TRBV4-1; size: -; J: TRBJ2-1; CDR3: CASSSPSGSSYNEQFF
V: TRBV10-3; size: -; J: TRBJ2-3; CDR3: CAISERTSTDTQYF
V: TRBV29-1; size: -; J: TRBJ1-6; CDR3: CSANQGAGSPLHF
V: TRBV14; size: -; J: TRBJ2-1; CDR3: CASSQALAGRGNEQFF
V: TRBV7-9; size: -; J: TRBJ2-7; CDR3: CASSPPRGQGVLRSYEQYF